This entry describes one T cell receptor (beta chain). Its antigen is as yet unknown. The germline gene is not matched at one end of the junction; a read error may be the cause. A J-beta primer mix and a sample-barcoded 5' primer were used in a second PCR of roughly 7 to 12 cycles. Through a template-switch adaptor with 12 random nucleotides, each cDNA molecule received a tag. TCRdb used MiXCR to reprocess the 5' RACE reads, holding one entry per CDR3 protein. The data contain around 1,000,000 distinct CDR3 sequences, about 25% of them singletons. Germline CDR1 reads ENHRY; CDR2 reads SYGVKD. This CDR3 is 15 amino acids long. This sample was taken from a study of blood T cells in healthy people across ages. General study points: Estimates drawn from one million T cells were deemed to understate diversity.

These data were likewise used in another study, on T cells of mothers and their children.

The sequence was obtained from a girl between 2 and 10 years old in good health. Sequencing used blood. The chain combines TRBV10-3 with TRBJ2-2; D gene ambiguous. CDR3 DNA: TGCGCCACTTCCCATCCCTCCGAGAACACCGGGGAGCTGTTTTTT. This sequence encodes CATSHPSENTGELFF.